This T cell receptor beta chain stems from a study of regulatory T cells in long-lasting Graves disease. This clonotype was found many times. CDR3 length equals 12 residues. CDR1 is LGHNA, CDR2 YNFKEQ, per germline. With 3 bases removed from V and 7 bases from J, the gap between germline ends came to 9 bases. The TCR beta library used iRepertoire HTBI primers with Arm-PCR amplification of CDR3. One entry per CDR3 protein results from TCRdb running MiXCR on the multiplex PCR reads. This sample has about 400,000 distinct CDR3 sequences, with 15% to 20% found just once. The time point denotes: newly diagnosed GD, antithyroid drugs for less than 3 months. With RNA extracted from PBMCs as input, the TCR library was made. Investigators report Graves' disease was diagnosed under American Thyroid Association guidelines. This same sample was also taken into another study, of T cells in Graves' hyperthyroidism and ophthalmopathy.

The material was peripheral blood mononuclear cells (PBMCs), obtained at new diagnosis, from a patient treated with antithyroid drugs. The rearrangement uses TRBV4-2 and TRBJ1-1; maybe TRBD1 (6 bases). The TCR originated in a woman between 18 and 29 years old with Graves disease. This CDR3 is CASSQGAGEAFF. CDR3 sequence (DNA): TGTGCCAGCAGCCAGGGGGCTGGTGAAGCTTTCTTT.